Listed here are 5 T cell receptor beta chains from one sample, sequenced in a study of tumor-infiltrating lymphocytes in primary liver carcinoma. Between roughly 20 and 33 mg of unsorted bulk tissue served as the source from which RNA and DNA were co-extracted. TCR beta cDNA came from about 0.55 ug total RNA, primed with a constant-region primer. Library construction for TCR beta comprised three nested multiplex PCR rounds performed with slightly modified ARM-PCR. In the first two PCR rounds, TRBV1-TRBV30 forward primers were paired with a C-beta reverse primer, and each round lasted 10 cycles. MiXCR, run by TCRdb on the multiplex PCR reads, gives a single entry per CDR3 protein. The table has tens of thousands of distinct CDR3 sequences, 65% to 85% seen once. Input material: liver tumor tissue from sampling region 2. Specified subset: tumor region T2, inferior pole. Every receptor here comes from a woman younger than 45 with primary liver carcinoma and hepatitis B virus infection.

Notes on this clonotype: Without the conserved terminal phenylalanine or tryptophan, this CDR3 likely stems from a read error. The limits of the CDR3 on the DNA are not certain, so only TCRdb's listed CDR3 is given. The genes are TRBV5-6 and TRBJ2-2. The CDR3 spans 15 residues, counting both ends. Germline values: CDR1 SGHDT, CDR2 YYEEEE. The CDR3 sequence: CDSCLVPRVTGELSL.

Concerning this clonotype: The final CDR3 position lacks the conserved phenylalanine or tryptophan, pointing to a likely read error. The J gene is TRBJ2-7, the V gene TRBV6-5; possible D gene TRBD2, 5 bases. This CDR3 region has 15 residues. Per the germline V gene, CDR1 is MNHEY and CDR2 is SVGAGI. CDR3 coding DNA: TGTGCCAGCAGTTACAAGGACTGCAGCTCCTACGATCAGTACTTA. Its protein is CASSYKDCSSYDQYL.

This sequence joins TRBV4-2 and TRBJ2-7; D is possibly TRBD1 (6 bases). The CDR3 is made up of 18 amino acids. CDR1 and CDR2 (germline): LGHNA, YNFKEQ. The ends were cut back, 3 bases at V and 6 bases at J, with 27 bases in the middle. This CDR3 is CASSQDHLGQKGPREQYF. The CDR3 DNA sequence: TGTGCCAGCAGCCAGGATCACCTAGGACAGAAGGGACCGCGCGAGCAGTACTTC.

With respect to this clonotype: A read error may produce the germline difference seen at one junction end. The rearrangement links TRBV11-2 to TRBJ1-1, with 11 bases lining up with TRBD1. Germline V CDR1 and CDR2: SGHAT, FQNNGV. The CDR3 runs to 20 residues. In DNA, the CDR3 is TGTGCCTGCAGCGCTCGGGACAGGGGGTGCAAGAGGTGGAATAACACTGAAGCTTTCTTT. It encodes CACSARDRGCKRWNNTEAFF.

This clonotype was observed a single time. The chain joins TRBV7-8 to TRBJ1-2, with a weak D call TRBD1 (6 bases). V was pared by 10 bases and J by 4 bases, with 19 bases between. The CDR3 contains 14 residues. Germline CDR1 reads SGHVS; CDR2 reads FQNEAQ. The DNA for the CDR3 is TGTGCCACCAGTTACGGGGCAGGGGTCTATGGCTACACCTTC. It yields the protein CATSYGAGVYGYTF.